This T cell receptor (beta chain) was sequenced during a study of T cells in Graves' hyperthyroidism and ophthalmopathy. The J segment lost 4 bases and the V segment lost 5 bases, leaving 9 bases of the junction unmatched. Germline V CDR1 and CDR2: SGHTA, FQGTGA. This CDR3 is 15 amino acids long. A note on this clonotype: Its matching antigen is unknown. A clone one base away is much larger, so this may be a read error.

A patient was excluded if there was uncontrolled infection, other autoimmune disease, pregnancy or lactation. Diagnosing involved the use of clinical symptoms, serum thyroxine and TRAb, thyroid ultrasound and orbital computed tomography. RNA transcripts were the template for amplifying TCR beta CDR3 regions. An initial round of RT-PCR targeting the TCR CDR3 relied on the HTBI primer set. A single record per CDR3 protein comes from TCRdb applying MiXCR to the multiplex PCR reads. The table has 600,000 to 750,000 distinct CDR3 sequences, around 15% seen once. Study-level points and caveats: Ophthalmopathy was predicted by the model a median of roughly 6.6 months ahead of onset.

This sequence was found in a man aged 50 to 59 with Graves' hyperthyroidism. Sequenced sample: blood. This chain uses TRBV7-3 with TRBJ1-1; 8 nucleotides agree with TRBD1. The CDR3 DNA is TGTGCCAGCAGCCCCTCGGACAGGGCGAGCACTGAAGCTTTCTTT. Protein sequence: CASSPSDRASTEAFF.